These 2 T cell receptor beta chains were all obtained from the same sample, sequenced in a study of regulatory T cells in long-lasting Graves disease. The time point denotes: newly diagnosed GD, antithyroid drugs for less than 3 months. The TCR library was made from RNA extracted from PBMCs. Arm-PCR of CDR3 regions with iRepertoire HTBI primers generated TCR beta libraries. TCRdb redid the calling of the multiplex PCR reads with MiXCR, one entry per CDR3 protein. The sample consists of roughly 420,000 distinct CDR3 sequences, 14% of them appearing once. The same data also went into a second study, on T cells in Graves' hyperthyroidism and ophthalmopathy.

The sequenced sample was peripheral blood mononuclear cells (PBMCs), obtained at new diagnosis, from a patient treated with antithyroid drugs. All receptors come from a woman between 45 and 65 years old with Graves disease.

A remark on this clonotype: Because it lacks the conserved phenylalanine or tryptophan at the end, this CDR3 is likely a read error. This sequence joins TRBV18 and TRBJ1-2; TRBD1 might be the D (6 bases). Germline assignment: CDR1 KGHSH and CDR2 LQKENI. V dropped 2 bases and J dropped 8 bases, with 15 bases sitting between them. The length of the CDR3 is 14 residues. The CDR3 nucleotides read TGTGCCAGCTCACCAACAACAGGGACGGACGGCTACACCCTC. It codes for CASSPTTGTDGYTL.

This clonotype appeared a few times. The CDR3 here is CASSYTWVGTGAGNTIYF. CDR3 bases: TGTGCCAGCAGTTACACATGGGTCGGGACAGGCGCTGGAAACACCATATATTTT. The gene calls are TRBV6-9 and TRBJ1-3, with 8 bases aligning to TRBD1. V lost 3 bases, J lost 2 bases, and 12 bases stayed unmatched. The germline CDR1 and CDR2 sequences are MNHGY and SVAAGI. This CDR3 spans 18 amino acids.